The T cell receptor beta chain under discussion was sequenced for a study of blood T cell repertoires in COVID-19. CDR3 length equals 16 residues. In the original analysis: Reference gene primer amplification yielded estimated nucleated cell counts. The table came from immunoSEQ multiplex PCR; TCRdb's copy has only in-frame clones and leaves some out. The V and J calls and clone size were taken over from that table, and D and trimming were inferred from the DNA. The sample yields around 130,000 clones, 77% seen once. This clonotype originated in an elderly man with acute or convalescent COVID-19. The V call is TRBV7-5, the J call TRBJ2-3; the table's D call TRBD2 went unverified against the DNA. TRBV7-5 is a pseudogene segment. Sequenced: peripheral blood. The CDR3 loop is CARSYYDQTSTDTQYF. The CDR3 coding sequence is TGTGCCAGAAGCTACTACGATCAAACTAGCACAGATACGCAGTATTTT.